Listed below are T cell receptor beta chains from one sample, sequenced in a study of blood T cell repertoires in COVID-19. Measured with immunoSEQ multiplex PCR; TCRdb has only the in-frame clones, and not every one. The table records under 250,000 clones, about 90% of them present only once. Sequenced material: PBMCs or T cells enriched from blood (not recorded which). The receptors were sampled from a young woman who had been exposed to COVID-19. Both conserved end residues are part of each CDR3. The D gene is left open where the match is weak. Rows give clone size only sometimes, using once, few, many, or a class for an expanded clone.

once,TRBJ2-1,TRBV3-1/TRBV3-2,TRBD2,CASSQDRGGSGDNEQFF,TGTGCCAGCAGCCAAGATCGAGGCGGGAGTGGGGACAATGAGCAGTTCTTC
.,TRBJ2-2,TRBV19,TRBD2,CASSIFRTSGFTGELFF,TGTGCCAGTAGTATATTTAGGACTAGCGGGTTCACCGGGGAGCTGTTTTTT
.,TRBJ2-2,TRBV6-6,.,CASSLPGGRLNTGELFF,TGTGCCAGCAGTCTCCCCGGGGGGCGGCTTAACACCGGGGAGCTGTTTTTT
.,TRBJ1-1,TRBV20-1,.,CSARALTEAFF,TGCAGTGCTAGGGCCTTGACTGAAGCTTTCTTT
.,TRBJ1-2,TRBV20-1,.,CSASNLRGYGYTF,TGCAGTGCTAGTAATTTAAGGGGCTATGGCTACACCTTC
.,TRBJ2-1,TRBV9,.,CASSPGSPGGYNEQFF,TGTGCCAGCAGCCCCGGGTCACCGGGTGGGTACAATGAGCAGTTCTTC
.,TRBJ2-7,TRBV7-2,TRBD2,CASSFLAGGSYEQYF,TGTGCCAGCAGCTTTCTAGCGGGAGGGTCCTACGAGCAGTACTTC
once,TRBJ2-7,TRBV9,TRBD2,CASSTGTSGLREQYF,TGTGCCAGCAGCACGGGGACTAGCGGTCTCCGCGAGCAGTACTTC
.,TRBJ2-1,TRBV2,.,CASSEIRGEAEQFF,TGTGCCAGCAGTGAAATCAGGGGCGAGGCTGAGCAGTTCTTC
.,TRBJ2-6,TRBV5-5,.,CATGYSSGANVLTF,TGTGCCACGGGTTATAGCTCTGGGGCCAACGTCCTGACTTTC
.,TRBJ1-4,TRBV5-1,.,CASSRPRGGETNEKLFF,TGCGCCAGCAGCCGGCCCCGAGGGGGAGAAACTAATGAAAAACTGTTTTTT
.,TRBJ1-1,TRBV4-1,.,CASSQDAGKMNTEAFF,TGCGCCAGCAGCCAAGACGCAGGGAAAATGAACACTGAAGCTTTCTTT
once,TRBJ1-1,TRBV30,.,CAWSRQEAFF,TGTGCCTGGAGTCGACAGGAAGCTTTCTTT
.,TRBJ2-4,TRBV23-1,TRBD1,CASGSQCRDRGCKNIQYF,TGCGCCAGCGGTAGTCAGTGCCGGGACAGGGGATGCAAAAACATTCAGTACTTC
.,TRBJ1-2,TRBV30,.,CAWSADTFNYGYTF,TGTGCCTGGAGTGCGGACACCTTTAACTATGGCTACACCTTC
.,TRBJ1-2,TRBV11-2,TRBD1,CASSTRTGGENGYTF,TGTGCCAGCAGCACTAGGACAGGGGGCGAAAATGGCTACACCTTC
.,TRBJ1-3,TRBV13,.,CASSPRPRGSGNTIYF,TGTGCCAGCAGCCCCCGCCCCCGGGGCTCTGGAAACACCATATATTTT
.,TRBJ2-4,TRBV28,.,CASSLLPRELINIQYF,TGTGCCAGCAGTTTATTGCCACGGGAGTTAATTAACATTCAGTACTTC
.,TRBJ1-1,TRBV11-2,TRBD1,CASSPPGTGNTEAFF,TGTGCCAGCAGCCCGCCGGGGACAGGGAACACTGAAGCTTTCTTT
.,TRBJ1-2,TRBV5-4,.,CASSLQASYGYTF,TGTGCCAGCAGCTTGCAGGCGTCCTATGGCTACACCTTC
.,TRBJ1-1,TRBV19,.,CASSRGNTEAFF,TGTGCCAGTAGTCGGGGGAACACTGAAGCTTTCTTT
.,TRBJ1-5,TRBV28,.,CASSENAFNQPQHF,TGTGCCAGCAGTGAGAACGCTTTCAATCAGCCCCAGCATTTT
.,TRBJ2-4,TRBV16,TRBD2,CASSDPGGPVDIQYF,TGTGCCAGCAGTGATCCGGGGGGGCCTGTTGACATTCAGTACTTC
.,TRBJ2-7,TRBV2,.,CASSEARGPHEQYF,TGTGCCAGCAGTGAAGCGCGGGGACCCCACGAGCAGTACTTC
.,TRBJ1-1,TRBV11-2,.,CASSPRSLNTEAFF,TGTGCCAGCAGCCCTCGGAGCCTGAACACTGAAGCTTTCTTT
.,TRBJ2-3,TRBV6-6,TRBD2,CASSLAGGGMDTQYF,TGTGCCAGCAGTTTAGCGGGAGGCGGGATGGATACGCAGTATTTT
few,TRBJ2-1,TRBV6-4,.,CASSDSPGEGSNEQFF,TGTGCCAGCAGTGACTCTCCGGGAGAGGGATCCAATGAGCAGTTCTTC
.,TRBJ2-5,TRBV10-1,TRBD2,CASSEGSGGRETQYF,TGCGCCAGCAGTGAAGGTAGCGGGGGGCGAGAGACCCAGTACTTC
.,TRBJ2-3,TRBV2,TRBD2,CASRRGVRKGTDTQYF,TGTGCCAGTCGCCGGGGGGTGAGGAAGGGCACAGATACGCAGTATTTT
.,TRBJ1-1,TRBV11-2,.,CASSLQGATNTEAFF,TGTGCCAGCAGCTTGCAGGGCGCTACGAACACTGAAGCTTTCTTT
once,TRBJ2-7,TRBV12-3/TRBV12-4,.,CASSSGIPYEQYF,TGTGCCAGCAGTTCAGGAATACCCTACGAGCAGTACTTC
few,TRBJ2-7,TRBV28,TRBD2,CASSLFGGEGRKSYEQYF,TGTGCCAGCAGTTTATTCGGGGGGGAGGGCAGGAAGTCCTACGAGCAGTACTTC
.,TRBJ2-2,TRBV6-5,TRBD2,CASSPTSLGGELFF,TGTGCCAGCAGTCCGACTAGCCTGGGCGGGGAGCTGTTTTTT
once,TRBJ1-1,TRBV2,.,CASSENPLNTEAFF,TGTGCCAGCAGTGAAAATCCTTTGAACACTGAAGCTTTCTTT
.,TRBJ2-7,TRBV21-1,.,CASRSFKADRNEQYF,TGTGCCAGCAGGTCATTCAAAGCGGACAGAAACGAGCAGTACTTC
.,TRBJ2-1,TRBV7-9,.,CASSLGSSLRSYNEQFF,TGTGCCAGCAGCTTAGGATCGAGCTTGAGGTCCTACAATGAGCAGTTCTTC
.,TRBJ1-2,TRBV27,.,CASSRRGERGYTF,TGTGCCAGCAGTCGGCGGGGGGAGCGGGGCTACACCTTC
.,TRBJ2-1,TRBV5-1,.,CASSPLTSPSYNEQFF,TGCGCCAGCAGCCCACTGACTAGTCCCTCCTACAATGAGCAGTTCTTC
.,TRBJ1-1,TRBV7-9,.,CASISGQMNTEAFF,TGTGCCAGCATTTCAGGGCAGATGAACACTGAAGCTTTCTTT
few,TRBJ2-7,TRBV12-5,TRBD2,CASGSTSGSSYEQYF,TGTGCTAGTGGTTCGACTAGCGGTAGCTCCTACGAGCAGTACTTC
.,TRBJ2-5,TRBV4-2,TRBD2,CASSQGAGVLSEETQYF,TGTGCCAGCAGCCAGGGAGCGGGAGTATTGAGTGAAGAGACCCAGTACTTC
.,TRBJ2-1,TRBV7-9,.,CASSLLAGVGNEQFF,TGTGCCAGCAGCTTACTGGCGGGCGTAGGCAATGAGCAGTTCTTC
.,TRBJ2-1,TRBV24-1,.,CATSDLKAGEDNEQFF,TGTGCCACCAGTGATTTGAAGGCAGGGGAAGACAATGAGCAGTTCTTC
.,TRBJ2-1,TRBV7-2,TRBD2,CASSLGLAGGYNEQFF,TGTGCCAGCAGCTTAGGACTAGCGGGAGGTTACAATGAGCAGTTCTTC
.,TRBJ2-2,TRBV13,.,CASSLLQGFQDTGELFF,TGTGCCAGCAGCTTACTTCAGGGATTCCAAGACACCGGGGAGCTGTTTTTT
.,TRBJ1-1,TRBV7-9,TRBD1,CASSTRQGQNTEAFF,TGTGCCAGCAGCACCAGACAGGGACAGAACACTGAAGCTTTCTTT
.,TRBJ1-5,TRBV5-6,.,CASSLTGWDQPQHF,TGTGCCAGCAGCTTGACAGGGTGGGATCAGCCCCAGCATTTT
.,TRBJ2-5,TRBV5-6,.,CASSTHRDHWETQYF,TGTGCCAGCAGCACCCACAGGGACCATTGGGAGACCCAGTACTTC
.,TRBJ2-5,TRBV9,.,CASSVDQGSTQYF,TGTGCCAGCAGCGTAGACCAGGGGTCGACCCAGTACTTC
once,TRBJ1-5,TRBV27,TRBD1,CASSLSGTGRGQPQHF,TGTGCCAGCAGTTTATCGGGGACAGGGCGAGGGCAGCCCCAGCATTTT
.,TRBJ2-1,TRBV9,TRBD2,CASSAGLAGGTEQFF,TGTGCCAGCAGCGCGGGACTAGCGGGAGGCACGGAGCAGTTCTTC
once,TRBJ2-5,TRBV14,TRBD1,CASSLRDRGPEETQYF,TGTGCCAGCAGCCTCCGGGACAGGGGCCCGGAAGAGACCCAGTACTTC
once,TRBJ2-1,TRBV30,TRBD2,CAWSVLSLAGLEQFF,TGTGCCTGGAGTGTACTGTCACTAGCGGGACTTGAGCAGTTCTTC
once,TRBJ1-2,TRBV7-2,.,CASSLKLSDSDF,TGTGCCAGCAGCTTAAAACTTTCGGACTCCGACTTC
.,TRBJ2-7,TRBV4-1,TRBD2,CASSLGTSGPYEQYF,TGCGCCAGCAGCCTAGGGACTAGCGGACCCTACGAGCAGTACTTC